This TCR beta chain was found in a study of Graves' ophthalmopathy and Graves' hyperthyroidism. Regarding the study as a whole: Sensitivity reached 55% to 71% and specificity about 73% when the model predicted ophthalmopathy progression. Most clonotypes expanded in thyroid above 0.001 frequency were present in blood too. Sensitivity reached more than 85% and specificity approximately 81% for a 13-signature model separating ophthalmopathy from stable hyperthyroidism.

Amplification targeted the TCR beta CDR3 regions, with RNA transcripts as the source material. An initial RT-PCR round employing HTBI primers preceded a second-round multiplex PCR. In TCRdb, the multiplex PCR reads were re-called with MiXCR into one record per CDR3 protein. The sample includes over 500,000 distinct CDR3 sequences, about 20% of them seen just once. On this clonotype itself: Its antigen remains unidentified.

Germline CDR1 LNHNV, CDR2 YYDKDF (reference sequence). CDR3 size: 21 residues. J lost 2 bases, V lost 1 base, and 17 bases had no gene match. Over 18 months of follow-up, stable hyperthyroidism required that no ophthalmopathy appear. The rearrangement links TRBV15 to TRBJ1-5; the match to TRBD1 covers 10 bases. The source of this sequence is a woman between 18 and 29 years old with stable Graves' hyperthyroidism. Some clones in this sample may be carry-over from other donors' samples. Sequenced sample: peripheral blood. The CDR3 DNA reads TGTGCCACCAGCAGAGCACCGCCAGGGACAGGGGAGTTTTCTGGCAATCAGCCCCAGCATTTT. Protein: CATSRAPPGTGEFSGNQPQHF.